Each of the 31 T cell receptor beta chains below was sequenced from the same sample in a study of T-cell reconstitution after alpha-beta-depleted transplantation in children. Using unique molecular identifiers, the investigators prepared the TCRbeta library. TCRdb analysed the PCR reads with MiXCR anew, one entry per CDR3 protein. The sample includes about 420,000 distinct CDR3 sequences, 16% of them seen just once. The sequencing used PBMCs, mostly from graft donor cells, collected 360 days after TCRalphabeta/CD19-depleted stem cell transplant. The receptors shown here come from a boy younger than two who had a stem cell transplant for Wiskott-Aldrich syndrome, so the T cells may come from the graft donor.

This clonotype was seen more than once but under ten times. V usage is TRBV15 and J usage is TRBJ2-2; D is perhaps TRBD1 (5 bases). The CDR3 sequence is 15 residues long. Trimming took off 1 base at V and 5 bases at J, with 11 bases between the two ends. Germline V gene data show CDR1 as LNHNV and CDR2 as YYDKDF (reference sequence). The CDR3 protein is CATSRALTVTGELFF. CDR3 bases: TGTGCCACCAGCAGAGCCCTGACAGTAACCGGGGAGCTGTTTTTT. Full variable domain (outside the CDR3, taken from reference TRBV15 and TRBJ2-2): DAMVIQNPRYQVTQFGKPVTLSCSQTLNHNVMYWYQQKSSQAPKLLFHYYDKDFNNEADTPDNFQSRRPNTSFCFLDIRSPGLGDTAMYLCATSRALTVTGELFFGEGSRLTVL.

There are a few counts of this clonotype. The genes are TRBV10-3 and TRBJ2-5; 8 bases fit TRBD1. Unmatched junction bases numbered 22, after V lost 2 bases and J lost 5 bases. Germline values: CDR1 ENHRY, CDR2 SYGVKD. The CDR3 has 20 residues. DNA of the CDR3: TGTGCCATCAGTGAGAGTCAAGTCAGGACAGGGTCTGTTTCCGGGGAGACCCAGTACTTC. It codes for CAISESQVRTGSVSGETQYF.

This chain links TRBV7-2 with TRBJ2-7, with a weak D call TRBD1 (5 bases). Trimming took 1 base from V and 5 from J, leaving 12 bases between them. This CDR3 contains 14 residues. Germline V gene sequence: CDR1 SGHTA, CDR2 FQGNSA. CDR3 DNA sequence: TGTGCCAGCAGCTTAGGACCAGGGCACAACGAGCAGTACTTC. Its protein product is CASSLGPGHNEQYF. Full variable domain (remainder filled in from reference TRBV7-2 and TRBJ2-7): GAGVSQSPSNKVTEKGKDVELRCDPISGHTALYWYRQSLGQGLEFLIYFQGNSAPDKSGLPSDRFSAERTGGSVSTLTIQRTQQEDSAVYLCASSLGPGHNEQYFGPGTRLTVT.

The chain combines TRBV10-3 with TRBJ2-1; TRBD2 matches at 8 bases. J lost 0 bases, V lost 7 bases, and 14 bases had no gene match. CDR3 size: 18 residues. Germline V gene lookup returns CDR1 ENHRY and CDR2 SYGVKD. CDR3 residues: CAITRYPTSESSYNEQFF. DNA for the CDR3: TGTGCCATCACCCGATACCCGACTAGCGAGAGCTCCTACAATGAGCAGTTCTTC.

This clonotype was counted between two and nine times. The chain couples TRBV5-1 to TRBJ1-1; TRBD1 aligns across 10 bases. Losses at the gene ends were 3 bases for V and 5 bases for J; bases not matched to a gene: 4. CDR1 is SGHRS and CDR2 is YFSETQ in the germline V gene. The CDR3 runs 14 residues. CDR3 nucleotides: TGCGCCAGCAGCTCCGGACAGGGGGGAACTGAAGCTTTCTTT. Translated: CASSSGQGGTEAFF.

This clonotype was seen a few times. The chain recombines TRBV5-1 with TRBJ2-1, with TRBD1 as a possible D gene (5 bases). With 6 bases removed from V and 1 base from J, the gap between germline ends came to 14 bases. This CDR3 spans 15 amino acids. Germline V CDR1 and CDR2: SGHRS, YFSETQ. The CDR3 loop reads CASTLGRTSYNEQFF. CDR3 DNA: TGCGCCAGCACCCTTGGAAGGACATCCTACAATGAGCAGTTCTTC.

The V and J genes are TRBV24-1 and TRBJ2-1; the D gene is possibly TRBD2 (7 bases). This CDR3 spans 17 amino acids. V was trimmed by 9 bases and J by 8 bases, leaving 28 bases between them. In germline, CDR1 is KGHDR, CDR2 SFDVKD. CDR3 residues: CATVRTERGGRGDEQFF. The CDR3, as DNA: TGTGCCACCGTTCGGACAGAAAGAGGCGGGAGAGGAGATGAGCAGTTCTTC.

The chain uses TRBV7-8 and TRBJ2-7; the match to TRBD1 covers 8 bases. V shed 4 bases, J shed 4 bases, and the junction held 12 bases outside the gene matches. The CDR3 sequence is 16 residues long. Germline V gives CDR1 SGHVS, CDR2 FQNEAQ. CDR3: CASSSLNRDRRYEQYF. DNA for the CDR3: TGTGCCAGCAGCTCCCTAAACCGGGACAGGAGATACGAGCAGTACTTC.

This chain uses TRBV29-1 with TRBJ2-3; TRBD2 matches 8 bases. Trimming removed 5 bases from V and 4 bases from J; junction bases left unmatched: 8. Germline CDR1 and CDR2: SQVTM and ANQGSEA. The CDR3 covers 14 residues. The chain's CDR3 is CSVFSGRGADTQYF. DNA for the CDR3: TGCAGCGTTTTCAGCGGGAGAGGGGCAGATACGCAGTATTTT.

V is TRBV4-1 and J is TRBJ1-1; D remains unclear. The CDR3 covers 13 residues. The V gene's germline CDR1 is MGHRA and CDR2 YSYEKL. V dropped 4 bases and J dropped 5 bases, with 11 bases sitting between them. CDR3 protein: CASSLLGPTEAFF. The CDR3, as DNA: TGCGCCAGCAGCCTCCTCGGACCGACTGAAGCTTTCTTT.

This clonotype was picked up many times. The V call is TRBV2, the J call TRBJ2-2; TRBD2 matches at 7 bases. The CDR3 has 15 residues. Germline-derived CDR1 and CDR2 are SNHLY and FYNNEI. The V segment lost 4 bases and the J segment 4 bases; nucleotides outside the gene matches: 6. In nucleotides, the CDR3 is TGTGCCAGCAGTGGGTCTGGGAGGGCCACCGGGGAGCTGTTTTTT. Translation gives CASSGSGRATGELFF.

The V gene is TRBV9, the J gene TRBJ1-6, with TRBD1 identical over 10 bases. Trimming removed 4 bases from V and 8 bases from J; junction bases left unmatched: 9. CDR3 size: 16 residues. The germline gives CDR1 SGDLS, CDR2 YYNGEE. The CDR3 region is CASSTRQGAGYSPLHF. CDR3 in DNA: TGTGCCAGCAGCACGAGACAGGGGGCGGGTTATTCACCCCTCCACTTT.

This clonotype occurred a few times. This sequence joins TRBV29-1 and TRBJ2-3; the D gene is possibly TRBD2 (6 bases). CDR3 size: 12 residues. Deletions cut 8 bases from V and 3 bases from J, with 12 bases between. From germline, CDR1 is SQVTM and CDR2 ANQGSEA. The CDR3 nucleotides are TGCAGCATGACTAGTAATACAGATACGCAGTATTTT. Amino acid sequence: CSMTSNTDTQYF.

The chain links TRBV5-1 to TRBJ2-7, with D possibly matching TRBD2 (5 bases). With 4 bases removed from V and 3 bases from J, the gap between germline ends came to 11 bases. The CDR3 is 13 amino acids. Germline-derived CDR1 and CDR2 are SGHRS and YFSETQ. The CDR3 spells CASSRGRGYEQYF. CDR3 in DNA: TGCGCCAGCAGCCGCGGTCGGGGCTACGAGCAGTACTTC.

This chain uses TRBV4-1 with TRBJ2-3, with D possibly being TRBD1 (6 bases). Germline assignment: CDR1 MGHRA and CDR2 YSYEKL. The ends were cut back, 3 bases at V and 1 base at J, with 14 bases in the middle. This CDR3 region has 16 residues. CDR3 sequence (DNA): TGCGCCAGCAGCCAGCTCCCGGGACAAGGCACAGATACGCAGTATTTT. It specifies CASSQLPGQGTDTQYF.

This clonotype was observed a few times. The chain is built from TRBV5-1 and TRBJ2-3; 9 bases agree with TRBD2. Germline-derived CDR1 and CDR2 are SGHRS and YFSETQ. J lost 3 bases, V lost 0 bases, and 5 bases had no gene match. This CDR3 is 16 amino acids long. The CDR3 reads CASSLEGLAITDTQYF. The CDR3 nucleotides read TGCGCCAGCAGCTTGGAAGGACTAGCGATAACAGATACGCAGTATTTT. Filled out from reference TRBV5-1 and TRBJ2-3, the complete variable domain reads KAGVTQTPRYLIKTRGQQVTLSCSPISGHRSVSWYQQTPGQGLQFLFEYFSETQRNKGNFPGRFSGRQFSNSRSEMNVSTLELGDSALYLCASSLEGLAITDTQYFGPGTRLTVL.

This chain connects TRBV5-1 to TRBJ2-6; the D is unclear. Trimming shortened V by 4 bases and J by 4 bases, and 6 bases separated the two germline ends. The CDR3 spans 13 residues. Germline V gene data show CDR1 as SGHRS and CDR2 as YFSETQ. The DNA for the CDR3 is TGCGCCAGCAGCGCGGAGGGGGCCAACGTCCTGACTTTC. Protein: CASSAEGANVLTF.

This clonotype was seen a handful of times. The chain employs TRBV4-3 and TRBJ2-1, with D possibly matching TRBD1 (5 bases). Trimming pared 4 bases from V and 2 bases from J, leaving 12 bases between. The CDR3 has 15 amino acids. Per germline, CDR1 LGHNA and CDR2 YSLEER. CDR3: CASSPRQKAYNEQFF. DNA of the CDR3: TGCGCCAGCAGCCCGCGACAGAAAGCCTACAATGAGCAGTTCTTC.

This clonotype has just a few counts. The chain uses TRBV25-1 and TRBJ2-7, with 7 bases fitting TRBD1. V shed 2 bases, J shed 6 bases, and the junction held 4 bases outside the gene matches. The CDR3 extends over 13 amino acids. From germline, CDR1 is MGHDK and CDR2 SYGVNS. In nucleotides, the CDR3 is TGTGCCAGCAGTGAAGGGAACAGGGGCGAGCAGTACTTC. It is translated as CASSEGNRGEQYF.

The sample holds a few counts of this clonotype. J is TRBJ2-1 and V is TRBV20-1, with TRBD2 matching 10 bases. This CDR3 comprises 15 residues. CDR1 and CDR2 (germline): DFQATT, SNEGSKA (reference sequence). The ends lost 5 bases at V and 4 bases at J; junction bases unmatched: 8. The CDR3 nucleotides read TGCAGTGCTCTCTTTCTAGCGGGAGTTTACAATGAGCAGTTCTTC. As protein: CSALFLAGVYNEQFF.

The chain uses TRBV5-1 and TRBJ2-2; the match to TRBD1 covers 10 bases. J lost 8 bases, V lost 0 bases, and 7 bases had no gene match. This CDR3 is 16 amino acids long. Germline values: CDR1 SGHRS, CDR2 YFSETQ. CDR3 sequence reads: CASSLGDRGFGGELFF. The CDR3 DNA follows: TGCGCCAGCAGCTTGGGGGACAGGGGCTTCGGAGGGGAGCTGTTTTTT.

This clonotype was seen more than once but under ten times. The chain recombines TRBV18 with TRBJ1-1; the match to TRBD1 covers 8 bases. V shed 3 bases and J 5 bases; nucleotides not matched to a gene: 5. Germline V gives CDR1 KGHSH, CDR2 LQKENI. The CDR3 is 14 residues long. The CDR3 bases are TGTGCCAGCTCACCTGGGACAGGAAAGACTGAAGCTTTCTTT. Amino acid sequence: CASSPGTGKTEAFF.

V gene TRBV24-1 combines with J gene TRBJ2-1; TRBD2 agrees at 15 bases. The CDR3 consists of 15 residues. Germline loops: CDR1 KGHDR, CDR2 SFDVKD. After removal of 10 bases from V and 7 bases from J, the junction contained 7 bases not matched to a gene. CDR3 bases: TGTGCCACGGGACTAGCGGGGGGTAAGGGGAATGAGCAGTTCTTC. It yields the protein CATGLAGGKGNEQFF.

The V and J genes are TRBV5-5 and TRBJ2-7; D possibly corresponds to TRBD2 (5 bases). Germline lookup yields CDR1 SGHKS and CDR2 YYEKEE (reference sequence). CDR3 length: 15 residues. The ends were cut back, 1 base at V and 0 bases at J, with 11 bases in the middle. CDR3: CASSLPGMSSYEQYF. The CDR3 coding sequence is TGTGCCAGCAGCTTGCCGGGGATGAGCTCCTACGAGCAGTACTTC.

CDR3 nucleotide sequence: TGTGCCAGCAGCTTAAGGACTAGTCCCACCGGGGAGCTGTTTTTT. Translating it yields CASSLRTSPTGELFF. The chain links TRBV11-2 to TRBJ2-2, with 7 bases lining up with TRBD2. The CDR3 length is 15 residues. Per the germline V gene, CDR1 is SGHAT and CDR2 is FQNNGV. V was clipped by 2 bases and J by 4 bases; unmatched bases: 4.

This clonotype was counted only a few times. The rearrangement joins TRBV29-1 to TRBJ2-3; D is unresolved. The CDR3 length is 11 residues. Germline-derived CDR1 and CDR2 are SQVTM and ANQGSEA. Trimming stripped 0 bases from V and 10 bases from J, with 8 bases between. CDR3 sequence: CSVEDRPAQYF. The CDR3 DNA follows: TGCAGCGTTGAAGATCGGCCTGCGCAGTATTTT.

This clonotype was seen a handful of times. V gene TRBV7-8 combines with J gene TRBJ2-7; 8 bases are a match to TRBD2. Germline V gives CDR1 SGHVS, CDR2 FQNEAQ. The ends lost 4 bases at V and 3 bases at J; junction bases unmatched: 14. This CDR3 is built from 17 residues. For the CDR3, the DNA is TGTGCCAGCAGCTCACCTAGCGGGCCTGATTGGGGCTACGAGCAGTACTTC. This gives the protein CASSSPSGPDWGYEQYF.

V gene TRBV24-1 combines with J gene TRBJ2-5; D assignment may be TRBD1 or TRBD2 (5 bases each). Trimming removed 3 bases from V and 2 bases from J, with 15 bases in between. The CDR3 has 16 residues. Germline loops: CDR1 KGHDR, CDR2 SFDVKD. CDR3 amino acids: CATSDPVEGLQETQYF. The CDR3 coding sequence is TGTGCCACCAGTGATCCCGTCGAGGGGCTGCAAGAGACCCAGTACTTC.

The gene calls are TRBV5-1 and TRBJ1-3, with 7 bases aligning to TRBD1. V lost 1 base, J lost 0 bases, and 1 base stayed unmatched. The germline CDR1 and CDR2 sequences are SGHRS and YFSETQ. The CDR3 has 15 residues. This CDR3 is CASSLTGASGNTIYF. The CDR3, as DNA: TGCGCCAGCAGCTTGACAGGGGCCTCTGGAAACACCATATATTTT. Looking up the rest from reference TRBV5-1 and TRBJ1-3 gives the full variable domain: KAGVTQTPRYLIKTRGQQVTLSCSPISGHRSVSWYQQTPGQGLQFLFEYFSETQRNKGNFPGRFSGRQFSNSRSEMNVSTLELGDSALYLCASSLTGASGNTIYFGEGSWLTVV.

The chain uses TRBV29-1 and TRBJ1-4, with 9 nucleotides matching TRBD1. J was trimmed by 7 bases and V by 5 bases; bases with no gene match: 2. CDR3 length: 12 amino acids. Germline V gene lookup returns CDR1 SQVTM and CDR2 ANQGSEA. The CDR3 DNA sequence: TGCAGCGTTAGGACAGGGGCTGAAAAACTGTTTTTT. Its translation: CSVRTGAEKLFF.

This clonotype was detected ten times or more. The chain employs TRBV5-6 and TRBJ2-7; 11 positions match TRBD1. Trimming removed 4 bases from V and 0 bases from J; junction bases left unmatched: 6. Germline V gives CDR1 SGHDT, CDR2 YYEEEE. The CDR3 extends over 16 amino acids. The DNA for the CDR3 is TGTGCCAGCAGCAGAGGACAGGGGGCCCCCTCCTACGAGCAGTACTTC. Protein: CASSRGQGAPSYEQYF.